This T cell receptor beta chain was captured by sequencing in a study of lymphopenia after photon versus proton radiotherapy. Notes on this clone: Antigen unknown.

This CDR3 contains 12 residues. Trimming removed 5 bases from V and 3 bases from J, with 5 bases in between. Looked up from germline, CDR1 is SGHRS and CDR2 is YFSETQ. Study-wide findings and caveats: Photon-treated patients lost naive T cells and TCR diversity; proton-treated stayed stable. Post-nadir diversity loss with photons came from oligoclonal expansion, particularly CD8+ Temra cells. Better survival with proton therapy was suggested as possible, not demonstrated.

The repertoire was sequenced with immunoSEQ multiplex PCR; TCRdb's copy has only in-frame clones and lacks some. The profile covers about 58,000 clones, with 70% to 85% appearing a single time and around 2.1% taken by the ten largest. V and J are TRBV5-1 and TRBJ2-2; no clear D gene. The source was peripheral blood, collected from a patient treated with proton-based radiotherapy. The clonotype originates from a man in his fifties or sixties with pancreatic cancer. CDR3 DNA: TGCGCCAGCAGGGCTCACACCGGGGAGCTGTTTTTT. As protein: CASRAHTGELFF. The variable domain in full, completed from reference TRBV5-1 and TRBJ2-2, reads KAGVTQTPRYLIKTRGQQVTLSCSPISGHRSVSWYQQTPGQGLQFLFEYFSETQRNKGNFPGRFSGRQFSNSRSEMNVSTLELGDSALYLCASRAHTGELFFGEGSRLTVL.